One sample yielded the 10 T cell receptor beta chains listed below, sequenced in a study of blood T cell repertoires in COVID-19. Clones were read by immunoSEQ multiplex PCR, and TCRdb kept only the in-frame ones, dropping some. The table shows about 200,000 clones, with approximately 85% occurring only once. The sample was peripheral blood. All receptors come from a man between 60 and 70 years old with acute or convalescent COVID-19.

The rearrangement joins TRBV6-5 to TRBJ2-7; 12 nucleotides align to TRBD2. The junction had 6 bases not matched to a gene; V was cut back by 6 bases and J by 6 bases. The CDR3 contains 14 residues. Per the germline V gene, CDR1 is MNHEY and CDR2 is SVGAGI. DNA of the CDR3: TGTGCCAGCAGCCTGGAACTAGCGGGGGGCGAGCAGTACTTC. Protein: CASSLELAGGEQYF.

The sample holds one count of this clone. This chain joins TRBV7-8 and TRBJ2-1; 9 bases match TRBD2. The junction had 7 bases not matched to a gene; V was cut back by 5 bases and J by 2 bases. In germline, CDR1 is SGHVS, CDR2 FQNEAQ. CDR3 length: 16 residues. CDR3 sequence: CASSPLAGEAYNEQFF. The CDR3 DNA reads TGTGCCAGCAGCCCGTTAGCGGGAGAAGCCTACAATGAGCAGTTCTTC.

The chain links TRBV19 to TRBJ2-1, with 14 bases matching TRBD2. Germline trimming cut 5 bases from V and 12 bases from J; bases unmatched to any gene: 9. Germline CDR1 LNHDA, CDR2 SQIVND (reference sequence). The CDR3 contains 15 residues. The CDR3 loop is CASSPAGTSGSGQFF. The DNA for the CDR3 is TGTGCCAGTAGTCCTGCCGGGACTAGCGGGAGTGGGCAGTTCTTC.

The chain is built from TRBV27 and TRBJ1-6, with D perhaps matching TRBD1 (6 bases). The CDR3 length is 14 residues. CDR1 MNHEY and CDR2 SMNVEV come from the germline V gene (reference sequence). V was trimmed by 5 bases and J by 10 bases, leaving 15 bases between them. This CDR3 is CASSLTGTQSPLHF. The CDR3 bases are TGTGCCAGCAGTCTAACCGGGACACAGTCACCCCTCCACTTT.

The gene calls are TRBV3-1 (or the pseudogene TRBV3-2) and TRBJ2-2; 7 bases agree with TRBD2. V lost 5 bases and J lost 4; bases outside the gene matches: 7. The CDR3 extends over 15 amino acids. Germline lookup yields CDR1 LGHDT and CDR2 YNNKEL (reference sequence). CDR3 amino acids: CASSWDYPGTGELFF. The CDR3 bases are TGTGCCAGCAGCTGGGACTACCCGGGCACCGGGGAGCTGTTTTTT.

The gene calls are TRBV29-1 and TRBJ2-3, with TRBD2 matching 8 bases. Trimming removed 3 bases from V and 5 bases from J; junction bases left unmatched: 19. The V gene's germline CDR1 is SQVTM and CDR2 ANQGSEA. The CDR3 runs to 18 residues. The CDR3 here is CSVEDSRTSWIERDTQYF. CDR3 in DNA: TGCAGCGTTGAGGACTCGCGGACTAGCTGGATAGAACGAGATACGCAGTATTTT.

The genes are TRBV4-2 and TRBJ2-7, with 9 bases that match TRBD2. The CDR3 loop spans 14 amino acids. Looked up from germline, CDR1 is LGHNA and CDR2 is YNFKEQ. Trimming removed 4 bases from V and 7 bases from J; junction bases left unmatched: 8. CDR3 in amino acids: CASSRELAGREQYF. CDR3 coding DNA: TGTGCCAGCAGCCGTGAGCTAGCGGGACGGGAGCAGTACTTC.

The chain joins TRBV3-1 (or the pseudogene TRBV3-2) to TRBJ2-7; TRBD2 might be the D (6 bases). Germline V gives CDR1 LGHDT, CDR2 YNNKEL (reference sequence). Trimming cost V 3 bases and J 0 bases, with 12 bases left between them. The CDR3 is made up of 15 amino acids. The CDR3 DNA reads TGTGCCAGCAGCCATCGGCTAGCGTTCTCCTACGAGCAGTACTTC. This gives the protein CASSHRLAFSYEQYF.

CDR3 sequence (DNA): TGCAGTGCTAGTGCTTGGACAGGGGGTACTGAAGCTTTCTTT. Protein product: CSASAWTGGTEAFF. The V call is TRBV20-1, the J call TRBJ1-1; 10 bases line up with TRBD1. V lost 3 bases and J lost 5; bases outside the gene matches: 6. Germline V gene sequence: CDR1 DFQATT, CDR2 SNEGSKA (reference sequence). There are 14 residues in the CDR3.

The chain has TRBV2 and TRBJ2-1; D unclear. V was clipped by 6 bases and J by 4 bases, with 4 bases between them. CDR1 is SNHLY, CDR2 FYNNEI, per germline. The CDR3 has 11 amino acids. CDR3: CASRRYNEQFF. The DNA for the CDR3 is TGTGCCAGCAGGCGATACAATGAGCAGTTCTTC.